The T cell receptor (beta chain) described here comes from a study of long-term antiretroviral therapy in people with HIV. Of note for this clone: What it binds is not known.

Germline lookup yields CDR1 PRHDT and CDR2 FYEKMQ (reference sequence). This CDR3 spans 19 amino acids. V trimming: 4 bases; J trimming: 0 bases; junction bases outside the gene matches: 10. Overall study results and limits: Transplant-donor-level diversity was not reached after ART, though diversity increased. Drawn between the mid-2000s and the late 2010s, the blood was possibly obtained under older ART regimens.

At the survey level, the v3.0 immunoSEQ assay was run. Sequenced by immunoSEQ multiplex PCR; TCRdb stores in-frame clones only, minus some. The sample consists of roughly 20,000 clones, over 75% of them appearing once. Clinicians in the United States treated all participants with HIV. This sample comprised unsorted PBMCs, obtained about 4.1 years before starting antiretroviral therapy. The chain is built from TRBV13 and TRBJ2-1, with 12 positions matching TRBD2. The TCR comes from a woman aged 25 to 39 with HIV. Here the CDR3 reads CASSYRASSGGASYNEQFF. The CDR3 nucleotides are TGTGCCAGCAGCTACCGAGCTTCTAGCGGGGGGGCCTCCTACAATGAGCAGTTCTTC. The variable domain in full, with the rest retrieved from reference TRBV13 and TRBJ2-1, is AAGVIQSPRHLIKEKRETATLKCYPIPRHDTVYWYQQGPGQDPQFLISFYEKMQSDKGSIPDRFSAQQFSDYHSELNMSSLELGDSALYFCASSYRASSGGASYNEQFFGPGTRLTVL.